The 25 T cell receptor beta chains in this list originate from one sample, sequenced in a study of blood T cell repertoires in COVID-19. Generated by immunoSEQ multiplex PCR, the TCRdb table keeps only in-frame clones and is missing some. The sample includes around 450,000 clones, about 85% of them seen just once. Specimen: PBMCs or T cells enriched from blood (not recorded which). These receptors all come from a woman aged 18-29 years who had recovered from COVID-19.

The rearrangement uses TRBV25-1 and TRBJ1-6; no firm D call. Trimming left V 0 bases short and J 10 bases short, with 10 bases between. The CDR3 is 14 amino acids. In germline, CDR1 is MGHDK, CDR2 SYGVNS. The CDR3 region has the DNA TGTGCCAGCAGTGAATACCCCCCGAGATCACCCCTCCACTTT. It codes for CASSEYPPRSPLHF.

The CDR3 reads CASSHILAGGGETQYF. CDR3 coding DNA: TGTGCCAGCAGCCACATCCTAGCGGGGGGAGGGGAGACCCAGTACTTC. The chain uses TRBV5-6 and TRBJ2-5; 11 nucleotides line up with TRBD2. The CDR3 is made up of 16 amino acids. J was trimmed by 5 bases and V by 4 bases; bases with no gene match: 10. Germline V gene data show CDR1 as SGHDT and CDR2 as YYEEEE.

The chain uses TRBV6-5 and TRBJ2-1; D not resolved. Per germline, CDR1 MNHEY and CDR2 SVGAGI. V was pared by 6 bases and J by 4 bases, with 10 bases between. CDR3 length: 13 residues. This chain's CDR3 is CASSRTTYNEQFF. In nucleotides, the CDR3 is TGTGCCAGCAGCCGAACAACGTACAATGAGCAGTTCTTC.

The chain has TRBV5-1 and TRBJ2-5, with D possibly TRBD1 on 6 matching bases. Trimming shortened V by 4 bases and J by 2 bases, and 18 bases separated the two germline ends. Germline lookup yields CDR1 SGHRS and CDR2 YFSETQ. The CDR3 extends over 16 amino acids. CDR3 sequence reads: CASSPEMGTMQETQYF. CDR3 coding DNA: TGCGCCAGCAGCCCCGAGATGGGGACAATGCAAGAGACCCAGTACTTC.

The chain couples TRBV30 to TRBJ1-2, with TRBD1 matching 9 bases. CDR3 length: 13 residues. Losses at the gene ends were 3 bases for V and 7 bases for J; bases not matched to a gene: 6. From germline, CDR1 is GTSNPN and CDR2 SVGIG (reference sequence). This chain's CDR3 is CAWRTGGLRGYTF. In nucleotides, the CDR3 is TGTGCCTGGAGGACAGGGGGGTTACGTGGCTACACCTTC.

The CDR3 DNA reads TGTGCCAGCAGCCAAGATCTAGGTGCGTTTAGCACAGATACGCAGTATTTT. This gives the protein CASSQDLGAFSTDTQYF. The chain joins TRBV3-1 (or the pseudogene TRBV3-2) to TRBJ2-3; no reliable D call. From germline, CDR1 is LGHDT and CDR2 YNNKEL (reference sequence). With 0 bases removed from V and 0 bases from J, the gap between germline ends came to 13 bases. This CDR3 is 17 amino acids long.

V is TRBV5-4 and J is TRBJ2-1; tentative D call: TRBD1 (6 bases). The CDR3 extends over 15 amino acids. The V gene lost 0 bases and the J gene lost 7 bases, with 14 bases spanning the gap. Per the germline V gene, CDR1 is SGHNT and CDR2 is YYREEE (reference sequence). Here the CDR3 DNA reads TGTGCCAGCAGCTTGGATCGTCGAGGGGGAAATGAGCAGTTCTTC. This codes for CASSLDRRGGNEQFF.

V usage is TRBV5-6 and J usage is TRBJ2-7; D perhaps matches TRBD2 (6 bases). The CDR3 is 15 amino acids. Germline assignment: CDR1 SGHDT and CDR2 YYEEEE. The ends were cut back, 3 bases at V and 6 bases at J, with 19 bases in the middle. The CDR3 nucleotides are TGTGCCAGCAGCTCACTAGAGGGGAGGTGGGGCGAGCAGTACTTC. Translation gives CASSSLEGRWGEQYF.

The genes are TRBV7-9 and TRBJ1-2; D may be TRBD1 (5 bases). The CDR3 length is 14 residues. Per germline, CDR1 SEHNR and CDR2 FQNEAQ (reference sequence). Trimming stripped 5 bases from V and 0 bases from J, with 10 bases between. The CDR3 DNA reads as TGTGCCAGCAGCGCGGGACCTTCTAACTATGGCTACACCTTC. Protein: CASSAGPSNYGYTF.

The sample holds one count of this clone. This chain connects TRBV5-1 to TRBJ2-2; D gene ambiguous. The ends were cut back, 0 bases at V and 6 bases at J, with 9 bases in the middle. The germline V gene encodes CDR1 SGHRS and CDR2 YFSETQ. CDR3 length equals 14 residues. The CDR3 here is CASSLDLPPGELFF. CDR3 nucleotides: TGCGCCAGCAGCTTGGATCTTCCCCCCGGGGAGCTGTTTTTT.

The chain carries TRBV7-3 and TRBJ2-3, with D maybe TRBD2 (6 bases). Germline V gene data show CDR1 as SGHTA and CDR2 as FQGTGA. The V and J ends lost 2 bases and 5 bases respectively, with 11 bases between them. This CDR3 has 14 residues. Written as DNA, the CDR3 is TGTGCCAGCAGCTTATCCGGGGGAGTAGATACGCAGTATTTT. Protein: CASSLSGGVDTQYF.

The chain has TRBV14 and TRBJ1-6; D is perhaps TRBD1 (5 bases). The CDR3 spans 13 residues. Germline CDR1 and CDR2: SGHDN and FVKESK. Trimming took 8 bases from V and 11 from J, leaving 16 bases between them. CDR3 nucleotides: TGTGCCAGCCGTGGGACGGGGGGTACACCCCTCCACTTT. Translating it yields CASRGTGGTPLHF.

The rearrangement joins TRBV3-1 (or the pseudogene TRBV3-2) to TRBJ2-3, with a tentative D call TRBD2 (5 bases). Trimming pared 3 bases from V and 4 bases from J, leaving 8 bases between. Germline lookup yields CDR1 LGHDT and CDR2 YNNKEL (reference sequence). CDR3 length: 13 residues. CDR3 region: CASSQMRADTQYF. The CDR3 DNA reads TGTGCCAGCAGCCAGATGCGGGCAGATACGCAGTATTTT.

This clone was recorded only once. V and J are TRBV11-2 and TRBJ1-3; D remains ambiguous. The CDR3 has 13 residues. V shed 3 bases and J shed 0 bases, with 3 bases lying between them. The germline V gene has CDR1 SGHAT and CDR2 FQNNGV. CDR3 nucleotides: TGTGCCAGCAGCTTCAACTCTGGAAACACCATATATTTT. Translated, it gives CASSFNSGNTIYF.

This chain joins TRBV7-2 and TRBJ1-6, with TRBD1 as a possible D gene (6 bases). This CDR3 comprises 12 residues. The germline V gene has CDR1 SGHTA and CDR2 FQGNSA. Trimming left V 1 base short and J 13 bases short, with 8 bases between. For the CDR3, the DNA is TGTGCCAGCAGCTTAGACAGGGCGCCCCTCCACTTT. This sequence encodes CASSLDRAPLHF. Full variable domain (outside the CDR3, taken from reference TRBV7-2 and TRBJ1-6): GAGVSQSPSNKVTEKGKDVELRCDPISGHTALYWYRQSLGQGLEFLIYFQGNSAPDKSGLPSDRFSAERTGGSVSTLTIQRTQQEDSAVYLCASSLDRAPLHFGNGTRLTVT.

V usage is TRBV6-1 and J usage is TRBJ2-7, with no clear D. V lost 1 base to trimming and J lost 3 bases, with 7 bases between them. Germline V gene sequence: CDR1 MNHNS, CDR2 SASEGT. This CDR3 has 13 residues. The chain's CDR3 is CASSEETFYEQYF. CDR3 DNA: TGTGCCAGCAGTGAAGAGACATTCTACGAGCAGTACTTC.

The V gene is TRBV18, the J gene TRBJ1-1; the match to TRBD1 covers 7 bases. Germline V gene sequence: CDR1 KGHSH, CDR2 LQKENI. Trimming cost V 4 bases and J 1 base; bases outside gene matches: 9. This CDR3 spans 16 amino acids. CDR3 bases: TGTGCCAGCTCACTCCGACAGGGTTCCGCGAACACTGAAGCTTTCTTT. As protein: CASSLRQGSANTEAFF.

The CDR3 spells CASSHLAGGQETQYF. In nucleotides, the CDR3 is TGTGCCAGCAGCCATCTAGCGGGGGGCCAAGAGACCCAGTACTTC. The V gene is TRBV11-2, the J gene TRBJ2-5, with 11 bases lining up with TRBD2. The CDR3 has 15 amino acids. Per germline, CDR1 SGHAT and CDR2 FQNNGV. The junction had 3 bases not matched to a gene; V was cut back by 5 bases and J by 1 base.

The table lists this clone with a count of one. The chain couples TRBV5-1 to TRBJ1-6, with 9 bases aligning to TRBD1. V gave up 0 bases and J gave up 4 bases; unmatched junction bases: 8. Germline assignment: CDR1 SGHRS and CDR2 YFSETQ. The CDR3 runs 18 residues. The DNA for the CDR3 is TGCGCCAGCAGCTTGGCCCCCCGGGACAGGGATTATAATTCACCCCTCCACTTT. Translated, it gives CASSLAPRDRDYNSPLHF.

This clone was seen once. This sample includes further DNA sequences coding for the same CDR3. V gene TRBV4-1 combines with J gene TRBJ2-1; 8 bases align to TRBD2. J lost 6 bases, V lost 1 base, and 2 bases had no gene match. Germline CDR1 MGHRA, CDR2 YSYEKL. CDR3 size: 14 residues. For the CDR3, the DNA is TGCGCCAGCAGCCAAGGGGCGGGAGGCAATGAGCAGTTCTTC. Translation gives CASSQGAGGNEQFF.

The V gene is TRBV5-1, the J gene TRBJ1-1; 11 nucleotides match TRBD1. The CDR3 is 16 residues long. From germline, CDR1 is SGHRS and CDR2 YFSETQ. V was pared by 4 bases and J by 6 bases, with 11 bases of the junction left unmatched. The CDR3 region is CASSPKIGQGAAEAFF. The CDR3 DNA follows: TGCGCCAGCAGCCCCAAGATTGGACAGGGGGCTGCTGAAGCTTTCTTT.

The V call is TRBV5-1, the J call TRBJ1-1; D remains ambiguous. CDR1 SGHRS and CDR2 YFSETQ come from the germline V gene. CDR3 size: 14 residues. V lost 3 bases and J lost 3, with 12 bases in between. The CDR3 DNA follows: TGCGCCAGCAGCTCGACGGGAAGGGACACTGAAGCTTTCTTT. Its translation is CASSSTGRDTEAFF.

The CDR3 bases are TGTGCCAGCAGCCCCGGACAGGGGTTCACAACTAATGAAAAACTGTTTTTT. Translation: CASSPGQGFTTNEKLFF. The chain is built from TRBV9 and TRBJ1-4, with TRBD1 matching over 9 bases. Germline assignment: CDR1 SGDLS and CDR2 YYNGEE. The V and J ends lost 4 bases and 0 bases, in that order; junction bases with no gene match: 7. The CDR3 is 17 amino acids.

The V call is TRBV2, the J call TRBJ1-5, with D maybe TRBD1 (5 bases). The CDR3 runs to 13 residues. Germline-derived CDR1 and CDR2 are SNHLY and FYNNEI. Trimming took off 4 bases at V and 6 bases at J, with 10 bases between the two ends. The chain's CDR3 is CASSGGVGQPQHF. The CDR3 DNA is TGTGCCAGCAGTGGGGGGGTGGGTCAGCCCCAGCATTTT.

The V call is TRBV7-8, the J call TRBJ2-7, with 11 bases lining up with TRBD2. This CDR3 comprises 14 residues. The junction had 10 bases not matched to a gene; V was cut back by 8 bases and J by 7 bases. CDR1 SGHVS and CDR2 FQNEAQ come from the germline V gene. The CDR3: CASGYSGGAREQYF. The CDR3 nucleotides read TGTGCCAGCGGATATAGCGGGGGGGCGAGGGAGCAGTACTTC.